This T cell receptor (beta chain) is from a study of siplizumab effects on memory and regulatory T cells. Findings of the study overall: Researchers could not give a naive or memory phenotype to roughly 80-96% of proliferating CD4+ or CD8+ clones. Under siplizumab, an average roughly 69% of mappable alloreactive CD4+ clones were Treg-derived, compared with approximately 27% in controls. Most alloreactive clones went unmapped to unstimulated subsets; only a minor fraction mapped.

This CDR3 is built from 12 residues. Germline CDR1 SQVTM, CDR2 ANQGSEA. V gave up 7 bases and J gave up 2 bases, with 10 bases separating them. Assays examined approximately 9.1 x 10^4 TCR templates per sample. Some clones are missing from TCRdb's copy, which holds only in-frame ones; the method was immunoSEQ multiplex PCR. The table includes some 100,000 clones, 80% to 95% detected once. A note on this clone: The antigen is unknown.

The TCR was taken from a human donor in good health. Some clones in this sample may be carry-over from other donors' samples. Sequenced: CD4+ T cells sorted from blood. V is TRBV29-1 and J is TRBJ2-3; D may correspond to TRBD1 or TRBD2 (5 bases each). The CDR3 spells CSGGRSTDTQYF. The CDR3 DNA sequence: TGCAGCGGGGGGAGATCCACAGATACGCAGTATTTT.